The 13 T cell receptor beta chains reported below all come from one sample, sequenced in a study of T cell changes during pregnancy in multiple sclerosis. Assay: immunoSEQ multiplex PCR; the TCRdb copy retains only in-frame clones and omits some. The sample contains about 39,000 clones, just over 90% of which appear only once. This sample comprised CD4+ T cells from peripheral blood mononuclear cells, obtained in the third trimester of pregnancy. The origin of the receptors is a female donor in good health, enrolled as a control in a pregnancy study.

The chain is built from TRBV5-8 and TRBJ2-4; 10 bases are a match to TRBD1. Germline values: CDR1 SGHTS, CDR2 YDEGEE. The V gene end was trimmed by 4 bases and the J gene end by 2 bases; junction bases not matched to a gene: 9. This CDR3 is 17 amino acids long. This CDR3 reads CASSGWTGGTPKNIQYF. CDR3 bases: TGTGCCAGCAGCGGTTGGACAGGGGGGACTCCCAAAAACATTCAGTACTTC. Using reference TRBV5-8 and TRBJ2-4 for the parts outside the CDR3, the full variable domain is EAGVTQSPTHLIKTRGQQATLRCSPISGHTSVYWYQQALGLGLQFLLWYDEGEERNRGNFPPRFSGRQFPNYSSELNVNALELEDSALYLCASSGWTGGTPKNIQYFGAGTRLSVL.

This clone was found a few times. V gene TRBV28 combines with J gene TRBJ1-3; 7 nucleotides line up with TRBD1. Germline V lookup: CDR1 MDHEN, CDR2 SYDVKM. J lost 0 bases, V lost 6 bases, and 5 bases had no gene match. This CDR3 is 15 amino acids long. CDR3 in DNA: TGTGCCAGCAGGATTGGGACAGTCTCTGGAAACACCATATATTTT. Translating it yields CASRIGTVSGNTIYF. Complete variable domain (other parts from reference TRBV28 and TRBJ1-3): DVKVTQSSRYLVKRTGEKVFLECVQDMDHENMFWYRQDPGLGLRLIYFSYDVKMKEKGDIPEGYSVSREKKERFSLILESASTNQTSMYLCASRIGTVSGNTIYFGEGSWLTVV.

The chain links TRBV28 to TRBJ1-2; 7 nucleotides agree with TRBD1. J was trimmed by 6 bases and V by 5 bases; bases with no gene match: 9. Per germline, CDR1 MDHEN and CDR2 SYDVKM. The CDR3 loop spans 14 amino acids. As DNA, the CDR3 is TGTGCCAGCAGTACCGGGACAGTTATGGATGGCTACACCTTC. Translated, it gives CASSTGTVMDGYTF.

The chain uses TRBV7-8 and TRBJ1-1, with a possible D match to TRBD1 (5 bases). The CDR3 spans 13 residues. Trimming left V 1 base short and J 4 bases short, with 7 bases between. Germline V CDR1 and CDR2: SGHVS, FQNEAQ. CDR3: CASSLVQGTEAFF. CDR3 sequence (DNA): TGTGCCAGCAGCTTAGTGCAGGGCACTGAAGCTTTCTTT.

The chain joins TRBV2 to TRBJ2-7; 8 bases are shared with TRBD1. There are 15 residues in the CDR3. Germline CDR1 and CDR2: SNHLY and FYNNEI. Trimming took 7 bases from V and 1 from J; bases not matched to a gene: 9. The CDR3 region is CASTLDRGPSYEQYF. The CDR3 bases are TGTGCCAGCACCCTTGACAGGGGACCTTCCTACGAGCAGTACTTC.

The chain uses TRBV5-1 and TRBJ1-1, with D hard to call. V was trimmed by 4 bases and J by 5 bases, leaving 15 bases between them. The germline CDR1 and CDR2 sequences are SGHRS and YFSETQ. This CDR3 contains 14 residues. CDR3 sequence: CASSATRFSTEAFF. CDR3 bases: TGCGCCAGCAGCGCCACTAGGTTTTCGACTGAAGCTTTCTTT.

The chain recombines TRBV7-2 with TRBJ2-7; 10 bases map to TRBD2. Germline V gene sequence: CDR1 SGHTA, CDR2 FQGNSA. Trimming at V came to 3 bases and at J to 2 bases, leaving 4 bases not matched to a gene. This CDR3 has 15 amino acids. The CDR3 DNA is TGTGCCAGCAGCTTTGGGACTAGCGTACCCTACGAGCAGTACTTC. As protein: CASSFGTSVPYEQYF.

The gene calls are TRBV7-9 and TRBJ1-5; 10 bases line up with TRBD1. Germline assignment: CDR1 SEHNR and CDR2 FQNEAQ (reference sequence). J lost 3 bases, V lost 4 bases, and 9 bases had no gene match. This CDR3 region has 17 residues. Here the CDR3 DNA reads TGTGCCAGCAGCTCAATAGGACAGGGGGGTATCAATCAGCCCCAGCATTTT. Its translation is CASSSIGQGGINQPQHF.

The table lists this clone with a count of one. This chain's CDR3 is CASSIAGAGADTQYF. The CDR3 nucleotides read TGTGCCAGTAGTATAGCCGGGGCAGGGGCAGATACGCAGTATTTT. The rearrangement uses TRBV19 and TRBJ2-3; tentatively, D is TRBD1 (6 bases). The CDR3 has 15 residues. Germline V CDR1 and CDR2: LNHDA, SQIVND (reference sequence). Trimming shortened V by 1 base and J by 4 bases, and 12 bases separated the two germline ends.

To note about this clone: A read error is likely, as this CDR3 ends without the conserved phenylalanine or tryptophan. The limits of the CDR3 on the DNA are not certain, so only TCRdb's listed CDR3 is given. The chain employs TRBV18 and TRBJ2-3; TRBD2, the table's D call, lacks a check against the DNA. The CDR3 has 12 amino acids, counting both end residues. Germline V gene lookup returns CDR1 KGHSH and CDR2 LQKENI. The CDR3 here is CASSPLLARPHL.

The rearrangement uses TRBV7-6 and TRBJ2-1; possibly TRBD2 for D (6 bases). The V end was cut by 5 bases, the J end by 4 bases, with 18 bases between. CDR3 length: 16 residues. From germline, CDR1 is SGHVS and CDR2 FNYEAQ. CDR3 region: CASSPDRDLIYNEQFF. The CDR3 DNA reads as TGTGCCAGCAGCCCCGACCGGGACTTGATTTACAATGAGCAGTTCTTC.

The J gene is TRBJ2-7, the V gene TRBV29-1; D not resolved. This CDR3 is built from 11 residues. The V and J ends lost 6 bases and 0 bases respectively, with 6 bases between them. CDR1 is SQVTM, CDR2 ANQGSEA, per germline. CDR3 sequence reads: CSVSFSYEQYF. CDR3 DNA sequence: TGCAGCGTCTCCTTCTCCTACGAGCAGTACTTC.

This clone has just one count. This chain links TRBV2 with TRBJ2-2; TRBD2 might be the D (5 bases). The germline V gene has CDR1 SNHLY and CDR2 FYNNEI. V lost 6 bases and J lost 1, with 9 bases in between. The CDR3 has 14 residues. The CDR3 spells CASRPGENTGELFF. In DNA, the CDR3 is TGTGCCAGCAGGCCCGGGGAGAACACCGGGGAGCTGTTTTTT.